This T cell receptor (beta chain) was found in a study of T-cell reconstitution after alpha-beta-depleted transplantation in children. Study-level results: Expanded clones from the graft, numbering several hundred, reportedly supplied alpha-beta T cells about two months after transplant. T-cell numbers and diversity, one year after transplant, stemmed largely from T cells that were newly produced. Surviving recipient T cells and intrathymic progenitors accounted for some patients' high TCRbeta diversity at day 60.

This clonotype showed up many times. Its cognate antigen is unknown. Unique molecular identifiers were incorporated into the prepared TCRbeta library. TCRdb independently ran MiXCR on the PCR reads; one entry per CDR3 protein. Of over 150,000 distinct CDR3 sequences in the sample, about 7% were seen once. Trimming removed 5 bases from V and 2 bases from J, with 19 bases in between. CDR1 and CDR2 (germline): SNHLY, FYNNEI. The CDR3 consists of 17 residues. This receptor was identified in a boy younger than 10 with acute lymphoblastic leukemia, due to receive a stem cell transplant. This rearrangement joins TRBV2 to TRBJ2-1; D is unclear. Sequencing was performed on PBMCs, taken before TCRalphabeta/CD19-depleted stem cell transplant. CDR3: CASSMLGPQDAYNEQFF. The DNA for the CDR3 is TGTGCCAGCAGTATGCTGGGCCCTCAGGACGCCTACAATGAGCAGTTCTTC.